This TCR beta chain derives from a study of T-cell reconstitution after alpha-beta-depleted transplantation in children. Germline CDR1 is DFQATT and CDR2 is SNEGSKA (reference sequence). V dropped 6 bases and J dropped 4; count of bases not matched to a gene: 12. The CDR3 is 15 amino acids. Construction of the TCRbeta library involved unique molecular identifiers. A single record per CDR3 protein comes from TCRdb applying MiXCR to the PCR reads. The table lists hundreds of thousands of distinct CDR3 sequences, over 15% of them singletons. This sequence was found in a human donor who donated a stem cell graft to a child with acute myeloid leukemia. The chain uses TRBV20-1 and TRBJ2-1; TRBD1 matches 7 bases. The specimen was PBMCs from the stem cell graft donor, collected from the stem cell graft. CDR3: CSAPDWKGAYNEQFF. The CDR3 DNA sequence: TGCAGTGCCCCAGACTGGAAGGGGGCGTACAATGAGCAGTTCTTC.